Reported below is one T cell receptor (beta chain). Antigen: not known. Trimming pared 1 base from V and 2 bases from J, leaving 3 bases between. The CDR3 consists of 13 residues. The germline gives CDR1 MGHDK, CDR2 SYGVNS. The data were produced by immunoSEQ multiplex PCR, yet TCRdb's version contains in-frame clones alone and is incomplete. The sample carries roughly 97,000 clones, approximately 93% recorded once. The sample belongs to a study of T cell responses to AZD1222 COVID-19 vaccine. For the study at large: Investigators merged groups given second doses at roughly 4 or roughly 12 weeks.

Notes on the study in general: Donors in the cohort were predominantly white British and more often female, and clonal diversity was possibly underestimated. Baseline seropositives among AZD1222 recipients totaled only five to seven.

The gene calls are TRBV25-1 and TRBJ1-3; D is ambiguous. Sample: peripheral blood, taken on day 0 of AZD1222 vaccination. The origin of this receptor is an adult in good health. The chain's CDR3 is CASSEWAGNTIYF. DNA of the CDR3: TGTGCCAGCAGTGAATGGGCTGGAAACACCATATATTTT.